These 17 T cell receptor beta chains originate from one sample sequenced in a study of T-cell reconstitution after alpha-beta-depleted transplantation in children. Molecular barcoding with unique molecular identifiers was used for the TCRbeta library. TCRdb reprocessed the PCR reads with MiXCR, giving one entry per CDR3 protein. The table records approximately 200,000 distinct CDR3 sequences, 13% to 15% of them present only once. This specimen was PBMCs from the stem cell graft donor, taken from the stem cell graft. The receptor set was obtained from a human donor who donated a stem cell graft to a child with acute lymphoblastic leukemia.

The J gene is TRBJ1-1, the V gene TRBV20-1; no reliable D call. V lost 3 bases, J lost 7 bases, and 6 bases lay in between. The CDR3 is 10 amino acids. CDR1 and CDR2 (germline): DFQATT, SNEGSKA (reference sequence). The CDR3 is CSASLYEAFF. CDR3 sequence (DNA): TGCAGTGCTAGTCTATATGAAGCTTTCTTT.

This clonotype was seen a few times. The CDR3 nucleotides are TGTGCCAGCAGTCCCAATCGGGGGGGCGTGGGTGGCTACACCTTC. This codes for CASSPNRGGVGGYTF. The V and J genes are TRBV27 and TRBJ1-2, with TRBD1 as a possible D gene (6 bases). Germline CDR1 is MNHEY and CDR2 is SMNVEV (reference sequence). The CDR3 loop spans 15 amino acids. Trimming pared 5 bases from V and 7 bases from J, leaving 20 bases between.

In this sample, this clonotype turned up many times. This chain links TRBV5-1 with TRBJ1-3, with 9 bases fitting TRBD1. The V gene end was trimmed by 3 bases and the J gene end by 1 base; junction bases not matched to a gene: 11. The CDR3 covers 18 residues. CDR1 is SGHRS and CDR2 is YFSETQ in the germline V gene. The CDR3, as DNA: TGCGCCAGCAGCTATACTACAGGGGGCGCCGGATCTGGAAACACCATATATTTT. Its protein is CASSYTTGGAGSGNTIYF.

This clonotype came up many times. The chain is built from TRBV5-1 and TRBJ2-1; TRBD1 might be the D (6 bases). V lost 3 bases and J lost 8, with 18 bases in between. This CDR3 comprises 15 residues. Germline V gives CDR1 SGHRS, CDR2 YFSETQ. The chain's CDR3 is CASSSGQPDDHEQFF. The CDR3 region has the DNA TGCGCCAGCAGCTCAGGACAGCCCGATGATCATGAGCAGTTCTTC.

In its sample, this clonotype was seen many times. The rearrangement uses TRBV4-1 and TRBJ2-7; D remains unclear. This CDR3 has 14 amino acids. V was pared by 1 base and J by 2 bases, with 9 bases between. Germline V gene lookup returns CDR1 MGHRA and CDR2 YSYEKL. CDR3 nucleotides: TGCGCCAGCAGCCAAGGACGGTGGACCTACGAGCAGTACTTC. Translation gives CASSQGRWTYEQYF.

This clonotype was found many times. V gene TRBV30 combines with J gene TRBJ2-7; D may be TRBD1 (6 bases). The CDR3 runs to 13 residues. Per the germline V gene, CDR1 is GTSNPN and CDR2 is SVGIG (reference sequence). V dropped 1 base and J dropped 5 bases, with 12 bases sitting between them. This chain's CDR3 is CAWSAGAGHEQYF. The CDR3 coding sequence is TGTGCCTGGAGTGCAGGGGCTGGCCACGAGCAGTACTTC.

This clonotype turned up a few times. This chain connects TRBV30 to TRBJ2-1; D unresolved. The germline CDR1 and CDR2 sequences are GTSNPN and SVGIG (reference sequence). The V and J ends lost 1 base and 4 bases respectively, with 2 bases between them. This CDR3 contains 11 residues. CDR3: CAWSGYNEQFF. CDR3 bases: TGTGCCTGGAGTGGGTACAATGAGCAGTTCTTC.

This clonotype came up a few times. The V call is TRBV4-1, the J call TRBJ2-1, with no clear D. Germline V gives CDR1 MGHRA, CDR2 YSYEKL. Trimming pared 1 base from V and 2 bases from J, leaving 12 bases between. The CDR3 is made up of 16 amino acids. CDR3 nucleotides: TGCGCCAGCAGCCAAGGGGCGGCGAAAACCTACAATGAGCAGTTCTTC. Translating gives CASSQGAAKTYNEQFF.

This clonotype was detected many times. The rearrangement links TRBV19 to TRBJ2-2; no clear D. V gave up 3 bases and J gave up 2 bases, with 7 bases separating them. Looked up from germline, CDR1 is LNHDA and CDR2 is SQIVND (reference sequence). The CDR3 consists of 14 residues. Written as DNA, the CDR3 is TGTGCCAGTAGTATCGGGCTCAACACCGGGGAGCTGTTTTTT. This codes for CASSIGLNTGELFF.

At least ten counts were recorded for this clonotype. The V gene is TRBV12-3 or TRBV12-4, the J gene TRBJ2-3; possible D gene TRBD1, 5 bases. V was cut by 7 bases and J by 2 bases, with 19 bases left in between. This CDR3 spans 16 amino acids. The CDR3 sequence is CASTQRRTRYTDTQYF. Here the CDR3 DNA reads TGTGCCAGCACCCAACGTAGGACACGCTACACAGATACGCAGTATTTT.

This clonotype has ten or more counts. J is TRBJ1-2 and V is TRBV10-3; D perhaps matches TRBD1 (5 bases). Trimming left V 8 bases short and J 8 bases short, with 12 bases between. Per the germline V gene, CDR1 is ENHRY and CDR2 is SYGVKD. The CDR3 runs 11 residues. The CDR3 DNA sequence: TGTGCCATCGGGCAGGGTCGGGGCTACACCTTC. It encodes CAIGQGRGYTF.

This clonotype was found many times. This chain joins TRBV20-1 and TRBJ2-7, with D unclear. Trimming shortened V by 0 bases and J by 2 bases, and 11 bases separated the two germline ends. The V gene's germline CDR1 is DFQATT and CDR2 SNEGSKA (reference sequence). This CDR3 is built from 14 residues. Here the CDR3 DNA reads TGCAGTGCTAGAGAGCGCTCCGGACCCTACGAGCAGTACTTC. It translates to CSARERSGPYEQYF.

This clonotype was found many times. The genes are TRBV29-1 and TRBJ2-2; D uncertain. This CDR3 comprises 13 residues. Germline V gene lookup returns CDR1 SQVTM and CDR2 ANQGSEA. V gave up 5 bases and J gave up 8 bases, with 15 bases separating them. The CDR3 sequence: CSVKSVPDGELFF. CDR3 DNA sequence: TGCAGCGTTAAATCCGTTCCAGATGGGGAGCTGTTTTTT.

V is TRBV6-5 and J is TRBJ1-5; D gene uncertain. Germline CDR1 is MNHEY and CDR2 is SVGAGI. V was trimmed by 5 bases and J by 3 bases, leaving 20 bases between them. The CDR3 consists of 17 residues. The CDR3 sequence: CASSPQRTVSLNQPQHF. In nucleotides, the CDR3 is TGTGCCAGCAGTCCCCAGAGGACTGTCAGCCTCAATCAGCCCCAGCATTTT.

This clonotype showed up just a few times. V gene TRBV4-1 combines with J gene TRBJ1-4, with a tentative D call TRBD1 (5 bases). Germline CDR1 reads MGHRA; CDR2 reads YSYEKL. CDR3 length: 14 residues. V was shortened by 6 bases and J by 6 bases, with 14 bases between the two germline ends. CDR3 DNA: TGCGCCAGCAGACAGGACACGGGTTATGAAAAACTGTTTTTT. This encodes CASRQDTGYEKLFF.

As for this clonotype: This may be a read error, as it is one base from a much larger clone. This chain uses TRBV20-1 with TRBJ2-2, with D perhaps given as TRBD1 or TRBD2 (5 bases each). The CDR3 spans 15 residues. Germline V lookup: CDR1 DFQATT, CDR2 SNEGSKA (reference sequence). CDR3 protein: CSARVPSMNTGDLFF. CDR3 coding DNA: TGCAGTGCTAGAGTCCCTAGCATGAACACCGGGGACCTGTTTTTT.

Ten or more counts support this clonotype. J is TRBJ2-1 and V is TRBV10-3; 8 bases match TRBD1. The CDR3 spans 17 residues. Germline CDR1 ENHRY, CDR2 SYGVKD. With 3 bases clipped from V and 5 bases from J, the junction kept 12 bases outside the gene matches. This chain's CDR3 is CAISDRSDRATNNEQFF. The CDR3 coding sequence is TGTGCCATCAGTGACCGATCGGACAGGGCCACTAACAATGAGCAGTTCTTC.